This TCR beta chain was identified in a study of siplizumab effects on memory and regulatory T cells. Study-level findings and limits: Some alloreactive sequences were traceable to unstimulated CD4+ memory cells, and siplizumab significantly reduced them. The mapping of alloreactive clones to unstimulated subsets covered only a minor fraction of them. Both greater diversity than memory cells and a major contribution to the alloresponse seemed to characterize naive T cells.

Assayed TCR templates numbered 90,000 to 100,000 for each sample. Sequencing was performed with immunoSEQ multiplex PCR; in TCRdb, only in-frame clones are kept and a portion is missing. The table records about 100,000 clones, just under 95% of them present only once. With regard to this clone: Its target is unknown.

The V gene lost 0 bases and the J gene lost 3 bases, with 21 bases spanning the gap. This CDR3 has 18 residues. CDR1 and CDR2 from the germline V gene are MDHEN and SYDVKM. The J gene is TRBJ2-7, the V gene TRBV28; no clear D gene. The TCR was taken from a human donor in good health. The specimen sequenced was non-Treg CD4+ T cells sorted from blood. CDR3 coding DNA: TGTGCCAGCAGTTTATGGGGTATGGAGAAAAAATTCATCTACGAGCAGTACTTC. It is translated as CASSLWGMEKKFIYEQYF.